The 10 T cell receptor beta chains listed next were all sequenced from one sample in a study of blood T cell repertoires in COVID-19. Sequenced by immunoSEQ multiplex PCR; TCRdb stores in-frame clones only, minus some. The data hold 150,000 to 200,000 clones, with approximately 87% observed a single time. The sequencing input was peripheral blood. The receptors originated from a person between 70 and 80 years old with COVID-19, enrolled during active disease.

The chain recombines TRBV5-5 with TRBJ1-6; TRBD1 might be the D (6 bases). From germline, CDR1 is SGHKS and CDR2 YYEKEE (reference sequence). The CDR3 is made up of 15 amino acids. V gave up 0 bases and J gave up 5 bases, with 9 bases separating them. CDR3: CASSLARTDNSPLHF. The CDR3 DNA reads as TGTGCCAGCAGCTTGGCGAGGACAGATAATTCACCCCTCCACTTT. The full variable domain, rest sourced from reference TRBV5-5 and TRBJ1-6, is DAGVTQSPTHLIKTRGQQVTLRCSPISGHKSVSWYQQVLGQGPQFIFQYYEKEERGRGNFPDRFSARQFPNYSSELNVNALLLGDSALYLCASSLARTDNSPLHFGNGTRLTVT.

The chain has TRBV2 and TRBJ1-6; 9 bases map to TRBD1. After removal of 6 bases from V and 9 bases from J, the junction contained 6 bases not matched to a gene. From germline, CDR1 is SNHLY and CDR2 FYNNEI. The CDR3 totals 14 residues. CDR3 bases: TGTGCCAGCAGCCTGGACAGGGGAGGTTCACCCCTCCACTTT. Protein: CASSLDRGGSPLHF.

This chain joins TRBV29-1 and TRBJ2-2; TRBD2 agrees at 7 bases. This CDR3 is 16 amino acids long. Trimming at V came to 2 bases and at J to 8 bases, leaving 14 bases not matched to a gene. The V gene's germline CDR1 is SQVTM and CDR2 ANQGSEA. The CDR3 region has the DNA TGCAGCGTTGAATTCTTGGCTAGCGGAACCCGGGGGGAGCTGTTTTTT. Translated, it gives CSVEFLASGTRGELFF.

The chain recombines TRBV5-5 with TRBJ2-3; 8 nucleotides agree with TRBD1. J lost 0 bases, V lost 2 bases, and 2 bases had no gene match. Germline lookup yields CDR1 SGHKS and CDR2 YYEKEE (reference sequence). CDR3 length equals 15 residues. The CDR3 nucleotides read TGTGCCAGCAGCTTACAGGGGGGAAGCACAGATACGCAGTATTTT. Protein product: CASSLQGGSTDTQYF.

The V call is TRBV27, the J call TRBJ2-2; 7 nucleotides align to TRBD2. In germline, CDR1 is MNHEY, CDR2 SMNVEV (reference sequence). The CDR3 length is 17 residues. The V gene end was trimmed by 5 bases and the J gene end by 5 bases; junction bases not matched to a gene: 14. CDR3 DNA sequence: TGTGCCAGCAGTCCCCGACCGGGGGACTATCTGACCGGGGAGCTGTTTTTT. This translates into CASSPRPGDYLTGELFF.

The rearrangement joins TRBV21-1 to TRBJ2-3; the D call TRBD1 from the table was never checked on the DNA. TRBV21-1 is termed a pseudogene. There are 17 residues in the CDR3. CDR3 region: CASSKIDRTGITDTQYF. CDR3 nucleotides: TGTGCCAGCAGCAAAATTGACAGGACAGGGATCACAGATACGCAGTATTTT.

This clone was counted ten times or more. The chain uses TRBV2 and TRBJ2-2; TRBD2 is a possible D gene (5 bases). This CDR3 region has 18 residues. The germline gives CDR1 SNHLY, CDR2 FYNNEI. The V gene lost 0 bases and the J gene lost 6 bases, with 20 bases spanning the gap. The CDR3: CASSEALGRVAGPGELFF. The CDR3, as DNA: TGTGCCAGCAGTGAAGCGTTAGGACGGGTGGCGGGTCCCGGGGAGCTGTTTTTT.

This clone was seen once. This sequence joins TRBV10-3 and TRBJ2-3; no clear D gene. Germline V gives CDR1 ENHRY, CDR2 SYGVKD. The V and J ends lost 10 bases and 0 bases respectively, with 8 bases between them. This CDR3 is built from 12 residues. In DNA form, the CDR3 reads TGTGCCAGCTCCAGTAGCACAGATACGCAGTATTTT. Its protein is CASSSSTDTQYF.

The chain has TRBV11-2 and TRBJ2-3; TRBD1 matches 7 bases. J was trimmed by 5 bases and V by 3 bases; bases with no gene match: 8. This CDR3 is 15 amino acids long. Germline V CDR1 and CDR2: SGHAT, FQNNGV. This CDR3 is CASSFLGQVRDTQYF. The CDR3 DNA reads as TGTGCCAGCAGCTTTCTAGGACAGGTTCGAGATACGCAGTATTTT.

The rearrangement joins TRBV5-1 to TRBJ2-3; 12 bases agree with TRBD2. The trim removed 5 bases at V and 5 bases at J, leaving 6 bases unmatched. The length of the CDR3 is 15 residues. CDR1 is SGHRS and CDR2 is YFSETQ in the germline V gene. CDR3 in DNA: TGCGCCAGCAGACCGACTAGCGGGAGTTTAGATACGCAGTATTTT. Translating gives CASRPTSGSLDTQYF.